Following are 27 T cell receptor beta chains from one sample sequenced in a study of cytotoxic CD8 clonotypes in ibrutinib-treated CLL. Produced via immunoSEQ multiplex PCR; TCRdb's table is partial and in-frame only. Of hundreds of thousands of clones listed, 60% to 80% are singletons. The sequenced sample was PBMCs, obtained after 36 months of ibrutinib treatment. Source of these receptors: a human donor with chronic lymphocytic leukemia.

The chain has TRBV5-4 and TRBJ2-6, with D possibly being TRBD2 (5 bases). CDR1 SGHNT and CDR2 YYREEE come from the germline V gene (reference sequence). The CDR3 contains 17 residues. Trimming pared 1 base from V and 0 bases from J, leaving 11 bases between. The CDR3 spells CASSLRGHHSGANVLTF. The CDR3 DNA follows: TGTGCCAGCAGCTTGAGAGGGCACCACTCTGGGGCCAACGTCCTGACTTTC.

The J gene is TRBJ1-5, the V gene TRBV7-9; 8 bases agree with TRBD1. The V segment lost 5 bases and the J segment 6 bases; nucleotides outside the gene matches: 0. The CDR3 length is 12 residues. Germline V gene sequence: CDR1 SEHNR, CDR2 FQNEAQ (reference sequence). This CDR3 reads CASSTGGQPQHF. CDR3 nucleotides: TGTGCCAGCAGCACAGGGGGTCAGCCCCAGCATTTT.

The rearrangement joins TRBV11-2 to TRBJ2-7; 11 nucleotides align to TRBD1. CDR1 SGHAT and CDR2 FQNNGV come from the germline V gene. The CDR3 consists of 16 residues. Losses at the gene ends were 1 base for V and 5 bases for J; bases not matched to a gene: 7. CDR3 in amino acids: CASSLVWDRGSDEQYF. As DNA, the CDR3 is TGTGCCAGCAGCTTAGTCTGGGACAGGGGGTCGGACGAGCAGTACTTC.

The chain is built from TRBV19 and TRBJ2-7; tentative D call: TRBD1 (6 bases). The CDR3 has 15 amino acids. V shed 3 bases and J shed 0 bases, with 12 bases lying between them. Germline values: CDR1 LNHDA, CDR2 SQIVND (reference sequence). This CDR3 reads CASSIRGPISYEQYF. The CDR3 DNA reads as TGTGCCAGTAGTATCAGGGGTCCAATCTCCTACGAGCAGTACTTC.

The chain has TRBV7-2 and TRBJ2-7; D uncertain. CDR3 size: 11 residues. Germline CDR1 SGHTA, CDR2 FQGNSA. V shed 5 bases and J shed 6 bases, with 8 bases lying between them. DNA of the CDR3: TGTGCCAGCAGCCTAGTAAGCGAGCAGTACTTC. It translates to CASSLVSEQYF.

The chain couples TRBV5-1 to TRBJ2-7, with 9 bases fitting TRBD1. CDR3 length: 15 amino acids. V dropped 3 bases and J dropped 2; count of bases not matched to a gene: 6. Germline V CDR1 and CDR2: SGHRS, YFSETQ. The CDR3 is CASSWRTGAPYEQYF. CDR3 DNA sequence: TGCGCCAGCAGCTGGCGGACAGGGGCCCCCTACGAGCAGTACTTC. The full variable domain, rest sourced from reference TRBV5-1 and TRBJ2-7, is KAGVTQTPRYLIKTRGQQVTLSCSPISGHRSVSWYQQTPGQGLQFLFEYFSETQRNKGNFPGRFSGRQFSNSRSEMNVSTLELGDSALYLCASSWRTGAPYEQYFGPGTRLTVT.

V is TRBV7-7 and J is TRBJ2-1, with a weak D call TRBD2 (5 bases). This CDR3 contains 16 residues. The V gene lost 6 bases and the J gene lost 0 bases, with 15 bases spanning the gap. CDR1 and CDR2 (germline): SSHAT, FNYEAQ (reference sequence). This chain's CDR3 is CASRTRRWISYNEQFF. The CDR3, as DNA: TGTGCCAGCAGAACCCGGAGGTGGATCTCCTACAATGAGCAGTTCTTC.

The chain links TRBV4-3 to TRBJ2-5; D uncertain. Germline-derived CDR1 and CDR2 are LGHNA and YSLEER. Between the trimmed V and J ends, which lost 0 bases and 2 bases, there was a span of 13 bases. CDR3 length: 16 amino acids. The CDR3, as DNA: TGCGCCAGCAGCCAAGAAGCAGGACGCGGACAAGAGACCCAGTACTTC. Amino acid sequence: CASSQEAGRGQETQYF.

The J gene is TRBJ2-6, the V gene TRBV6-1; D gene uncertain. The V end lost 11 bases, the J end lost 0 bases, and 14 bases lay between the germline ends. CDR1 is MNHNS and CDR2 is SASEGT in the germline V gene. This CDR3 is built from 15 residues. In DNA form, the CDR3 reads TGTGCCCACAGTACGGGTTTCTCTGGGGCCAACGTCCTGACTTTC. Translating it yields CAHSTGFSGANVLTF.

This clone was found a few times. V usage is TRBV27 and J usage is TRBJ1-2; perhaps TRBD1 as D (5 bases). CDR1 and CDR2 (germline): MNHEY, SMNVEV (reference sequence). V lost 6 bases to trimming and J lost 7 bases, with 18 bases between them. The CDR3 consists of 14 residues. CDR3 sequence: CASSTLGGSFGYTF. The CDR3 bases are TGTGCCAGCAGCACCTTGGGGGGGTCGTTTGGCTACACCTTC.

The chain couples TRBV7-2 to TRBJ2-5; 11 nucleotides align to TRBD1. Looked up from germline, CDR1 is SGHTA and CDR2 is FQGNSA. Trimming removed 4 bases from V and 4 bases from J; junction bases left unmatched: 2. The CDR3 is 14 residues long. The CDR3 DNA sequence: TGTGCCAGCAGCTCGGACAGGGGGCCAGAGACCCAGTACTTC. Its translation is CASSSDRGPETQYF.

This chain's CDR3 is CASSLEKLWGTDTQYF. The CDR3 nucleotides read TGTGCCAGCAGCTTGGAAAAACTTTGGGGCACAGATACGCAGTATTTT. The chain recombines TRBV5-6 with TRBJ2-3; D is unresolved. This CDR3 comprises 16 residues. CDR1 is SGHDT, CDR2 YYEEEE, per germline. Trimming took off 0 bases at V and 1 base at J, with 12 bases between the two ends.

The chain joins TRBV6-5 to TRBJ2-3; TRBD1 is a possible D gene (5 bases). The V and J ends lost 0 bases and 2 bases respectively, with 6 bases between them. Looked up from germline, CDR1 is MNHEY and CDR2 is SVGAGI. This CDR3 spans 14 amino acids. This CDR3 reads CASSYSTATDTQYF. The CDR3 nucleotides read TGTGCCAGCAGTTACTCGACAGCCACAGATACGCAGTATTTT.

The chain has TRBV27 and TRBJ1-6; unclear D gene. Germline CDR1 and CDR2: MNHEY and SMNVEV (reference sequence). Trimming cost V 3 bases and J 8 bases, with 8 bases left between them. There are 13 residues in the CDR3. The chain's CDR3 is CASSLITDSPLHF. CDR3 DNA: TGTGCCAGCAGTTTGATCACAGATTCACCCCTCCACTTT.

This clone was seen only a few times. This rearrangement joins TRBV7-8 to TRBJ2-4; the match to TRBD2 covers 12 bases. V was clipped by 5 bases and J by 2 bases; unmatched bases: 7. Germline V gene lookup returns CDR1 SGHVS and CDR2 FQNEAQ. CDR3 length: 17 residues. The CDR3 nucleotides are TGTGCCAGCAGCCCACTAGCGGGGGGAAGGTCCAAAAACATTCAGTACTTC. Its protein product is CASSPLAGGRSKNIQYF. Drawing the rest from reference TRBV7-8 and TRBJ2-4, the complete variable domain is GAGVSQSPRYKVAKRGQDVALRCDPISGHVSLFWYQQALGQGPEFLTYFQNEAQLDKSGLPSDRFFAERPEGSVSTLKIQRTQQEDSAVYLCASSPLAGGRSKNIQYFGAGTRLSVL.

The chain couples TRBV29-1 to TRBJ1-1; TRBD1 is a possible D gene (5 bases). Per germline, CDR1 SQVTM and CDR2 ANQGSEA. Trimming removed 7 bases at V and 7 bases at J, with 16 bases between. The length of the CDR3 is 12 residues. Here the CDR3 reads CSAFRDFGEAFF. CDR3 bases: TGCAGCGCATTCAGGGATTTTGGTGAAGCTTTCTTT.

In its sample, this clone was seen once. V usage is TRBV19 and J usage is TRBJ2-3, with D unclear. CDR3 length: 16 amino acids. Germline CDR1 LNHDA, CDR2 SQIVND (reference sequence). Trimming took 5 bases from V and 0 from J, leaving 15 bases between them. CDR3 residues: CASSLLLGTSTDTQYF. The CDR3 bases are TGTGCCAGTAGTCTCCTCCTGGGAACTAGCACAGATACGCAGTATTTT.

V gene TRBV7-9 combines with J gene TRBJ2-5; tentative D call: TRBD1 (5 bases). The CDR3 extends over 12 amino acids. The V gene lost 8 bases and the J gene lost 8 bases, with 15 bases spanning the gap. Germline V gene sequence: CDR1 SEHNR, CDR2 FQNEAQ (reference sequence). This CDR3 reads CASRPPQGTQYF. CDR3 bases: TGTGCCAGCCGTCCCCCGCAGGGCACCCAGTACTTC.

A few counts support this clone. The rearrangement uses TRBV6-6 and TRBJ1-2; the D gene is possibly TRBD1 (5 bases). The CDR3 sequence is 15 residues long. CDR1 and CDR2 from the germline V gene are MNHNY and SVGAGI (reference sequence). Trimming took off 7 bases at V and 4 bases at J, with 19 bases between the two ends. The CDR3, as DNA: TGTGCCAGCACGGTAGGGGCAGGGATTCTCTATGGCTACACCTTC. Protein product: CASTVGAGILYGYTF.

On this clone itself: This sample also contains other DNA sequences that code for the same CDR3. The rearrangement uses TRBV11-2 and TRBJ1-1, with D hard to call. Germline values: CDR1 SGHAT, CDR2 FQNNGV. This CDR3 is built from 13 residues. Trimming left V 0 bases short and J 8 bases short, with 10 bases between. The CDR3 reads CASSLDVDTEAFF. The CDR3 region has the DNA TGTGCCAGCAGCTTAGATGTAGATACCGAAGCTTTCTTT.

The rearrangement uses TRBV25-1 and TRBJ2-7; D might be TRBD1 (6 bases). CDR1 MGHDK and CDR2 SYGVNS come from the germline V gene. V gave up 6 bases and J gave up 1 base, with 10 bases separating them. The CDR3 is 13 residues long. CDR3 residues: CASSETGSYEQYF. The CDR3 nucleotides read TGTGCCAGCAGCGAGACAGGATCCTACGAGCAGTACTTC.

The chain joins TRBV9 to TRBJ2-1, with D uncertain. Trimming removed 0 bases from V and 6 bases from J, with 7 bases in between. The CDR3 is 13 residues long. CDR1 and CDR2 (germline): SGDLS, YYNGEE. CDR3 in DNA: TGTGCCAGCAGCGTAGCCACCCTCAATGAGCAGTTCTTC. As protein: CASSVATLNEQFF.

The chain links TRBV27 to TRBJ2-7, with 11 bases that match TRBD1. The CDR3 is made up of 14 amino acids. V lost 5 bases and J lost 3; bases outside the gene matches: 3. Germline CDR1 and CDR2: MNHEY and SMNVEV (reference sequence). The DNA of the CDR3 is TGTGCCAGCAGTGGACAGGGGGCCCACTACGAGCAGTACTTC. This encodes CASSGQGAHYEQYF.

This clone has only a few counts. The chain links TRBV6-5 to TRBJ1-5; weak D call: TRBD1 (6 bases). The CDR3 contains 15 residues. Germline V gene lookup returns CDR1 MNHEY and CDR2 SVGAGI. Trimming pared 6 bases from V and 1 base from J, leaving 13 bases between. For the CDR3, the DNA is TGTGCCAGCAGCCCCTTCAGGGGAAGCAATCAGCCCCAGCATTTT. It is translated as CASSPFRGSNQPQHF.

This clone was seen only a few times. The CDR3 here is CASSPGPYQETQYF. CDR3 nucleotide sequence: TGTGCCAGCAGCCCGGGACCGTACCAAGAGACCCAGTACTTC. This chain uses TRBV7-9 with TRBJ2-5; perhaps D is TRBD1 or TRBD2 (5 bases each). This CDR3 is 14 amino acids long. Trimming left V 5 bases short and J 0 bases short, with 10 bases between. Germline V gene data show CDR1 as SEHNR and CDR2 as FQNEAQ (reference sequence).

The chain combines TRBV5-4 with TRBJ2-3; D gene ambiguous. V lost 5 bases and J 7 bases, leaving 11 bases between the germline ends. The germline V gene encodes CDR1 SGHNT and CDR2 YYREEE (reference sequence). CDR3 length: 12 amino acids. The CDR3 DNA reads TGTGCCAGCAGAGGCCGGACCAATACGCAGTATTTT. This gives the protein CASRGRTNTQYF.

As to this clone: Other DNA sequences in the sample encode the same CDR3. This rearrangement joins TRBV20-1 to TRBJ2-3; maybe TRBD2 (5 bases). Trimming removed 4 bases at V and 3 bases at J, with 5 bases between. There are 11 residues in the CDR3. In germline, CDR1 is DFQATT, CDR2 SNEGSKA (reference sequence). The CDR3 coding sequence is TGCAGTGCTACGGGGACAGATACGCAGTATTTT. This gives the protein CSATGTDTQYF.